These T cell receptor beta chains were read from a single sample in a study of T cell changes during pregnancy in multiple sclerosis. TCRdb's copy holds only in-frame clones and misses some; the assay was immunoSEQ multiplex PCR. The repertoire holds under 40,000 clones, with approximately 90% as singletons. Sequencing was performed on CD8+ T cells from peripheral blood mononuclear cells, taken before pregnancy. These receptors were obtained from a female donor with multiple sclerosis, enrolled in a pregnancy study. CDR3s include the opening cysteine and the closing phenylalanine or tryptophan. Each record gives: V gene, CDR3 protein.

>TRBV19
CASRIPGQANEKLFF
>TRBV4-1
CASSPPLKLPYEQYF
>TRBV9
CASSVARDRGYEQYF
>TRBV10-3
CAISESVSGRTPSSYEQYF
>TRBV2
CATLVPNTEAFF
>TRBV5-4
CASSDMGQTYEQYF
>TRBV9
CASSSEGAPTNEKLFF
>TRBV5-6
CASSPFRTSGWNEQFF
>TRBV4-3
CASSQEVGQSEKLFF
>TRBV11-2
CASSSGAGGGETQYF
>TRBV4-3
CASSQDKEDWTDTQYF
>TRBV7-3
CASSLNGRGPYNEQFF
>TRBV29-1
CSVVGVGDGYTF
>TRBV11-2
CASSETAAKNIQYF
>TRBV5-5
CASSLDDTYEQYF
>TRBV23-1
CASSQFEEDLEKLFF
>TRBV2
CASRGSRHGSSYEQYF
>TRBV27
CASTEAGMEYEQYF
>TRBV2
CASSGTIEYEQYF